This record covers a single T cell receptor (beta chain). This clone has more than one count but fewer than ten. The clone's antigen remains unknown. No qualities accompany the bases; no much larger clone lies one base away. The immunoSEQ Assay, a bias-controlled multiplex PCR, was used to amplify TCRbeta CDR3 regions from genomic DNA. In the source study's methods: The number of nucleated cells in each sample was estimated from the amplification of reference gene primers within the assay. Sequence reads were collapsed and filtered to measure the absolute abundance of every unique TCRbeta CDR3 rearrangement. For each sample, productive Simpson clonality was calculated as the square root of Simpson's diversity index over productive rearrangements. The immuneACCESS repertoire file appears here via TCRdb, limited to in-frame rearrangements. These files lack a portion of the clones; in checked studies, under half of the deficit traces to unresolved V genes, and the cause of the others is not known. Clone size and the V and J calls come from that table; the DNA yielded D and trimming. Across this sample there are some 380,000 clones, with over 65% seen only once. More than 0.85% of the sample is in the top ten clones.

The source of the sample is a study of blood T cell repertoires in COVID-19 (dated by TCRdb to the early 2020s). Describing the broader study: The collaborator samples originated in the United States, Italy and Spain and spanned the acute and convalescent phases of COVID-19. Where available, HLA class I and class II types were taken from metadata supplied by the sample provider and were not determined by assay-based typing. A de-identified subject ID, COVID-19 status, age in years and sex were almost always included in the sample metadata. The material from the prospective study consisted of cDNA or gDNA derived from T cells, B-cell-depleted T cells, or PBMCs. The dataset comprised deeply sampled blood TCRbeta repertoires from subjects exposed to, actively infected with, or recovered from COVID-19. The repertoires were released in a freely available public database meant as a resource for research on the immune response to SARS-CoV-2. The samples were drawn from the first 160 participants of the ongoing ImmuneRACE study and from 1,200 or so subjects provided by 6 global collaborators.

Each collaborating institution followed its own protocols to collect whole blood in K2EDTA tubes. For TCRbeta analysis, collaborators shipped samples in one of three forms: frozen whole blood, isolated PBMCs, or DNA extracted from either of those sample types. The paper as a whole reports these results and caveats: Clinical and demographic metadata were provided uncurated, with the amount varying by source and participant.

The clonotype originates from a human donor with acute or convalescent COVID-19. The donor label of this sample is uncertain. The sequencing sample was made of peripheral blood.

The CDR3 here reads CASSISTGHSNSPLHF. Read as DNA, the sequence is TGTGCCAGTAGTATCTCCACGGGACACAGTAATTCACCCCTCCACTTT. The sequence joins TRBV19 to TRBJ1-6, and the D gene may be TRBD1, 6 bases matching. The CDR3 holds 16 amino acids from the cysteine to the phenylalanine. Only the CDR3 DNA stays, 48 bases, in frame from base 1. V and J lose 3 bases and 6 bases, and a span of 15 bases separates them. CDR1 and CDR2 are read off the germline V gene (reference sequence) as LNHDA and SQIVND.